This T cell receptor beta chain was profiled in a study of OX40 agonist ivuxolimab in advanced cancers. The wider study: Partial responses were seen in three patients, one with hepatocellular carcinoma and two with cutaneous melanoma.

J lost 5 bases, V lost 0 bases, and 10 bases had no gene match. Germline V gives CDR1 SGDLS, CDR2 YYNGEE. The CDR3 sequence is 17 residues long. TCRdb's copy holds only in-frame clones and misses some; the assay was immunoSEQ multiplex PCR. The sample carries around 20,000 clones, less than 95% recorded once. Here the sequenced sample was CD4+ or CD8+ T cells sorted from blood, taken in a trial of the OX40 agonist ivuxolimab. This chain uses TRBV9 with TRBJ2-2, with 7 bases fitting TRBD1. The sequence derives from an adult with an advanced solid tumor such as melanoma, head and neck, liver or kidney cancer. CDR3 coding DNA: TGTGCCAGCAGCGTAGGAGAGGGGGCGCTGAGGACCGGGGAGCTGTTTTTT. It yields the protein CASSVGEGALRTGELFF.